This entry lists 16 T cell receptor beta chains sequenced from one sample in a study of blood T cells in healthy people across ages. Then a second PCR, running roughly 6 to 11 cycles, was carried out with a sample-barcoded 5' primer and a J-beta primer mix. TCRdb processed the 5' RACE reads anew with MiXCR; each CDR3 protein has one entry. Among 1.6 million or so distinct CDR3 sequences listed, roughly 30% were seen once. The source material was blood. The origin of the receptors is a woman aged 25 to 39 in good health.

This clonotype appeared a few times. The J gene is TRBJ2-7, the V gene TRBV7-9; TRBD1 is a possible D gene (5 bases). The V gene's germline CDR1 is SEHNR and CDR2 FQNEAQ (reference sequence). The V end was cut by 5 bases, the J end by 2 bases, with 13 bases between. CDR3 size: 14 residues. CDR3 coding DNA: TGTGCCAGCAGCCCGGGTGGGGCTACCTACGAGCAGTACTTC. This sequence encodes CASSPGGATYEQYF.

This chain joins TRBV9 and TRBJ2-7; 7 nucleotides line up with TRBD2. With 8 bases clipped from V and 0 bases from J, the junction kept 8 bases outside the gene matches. Looked up from germline, CDR1 is SGDLS and CDR2 is YYNGEE. The CDR3 is made up of 14 amino acids. The CDR3 DNA reads TGTGCCAGTAGTATCGGCGGGGGCTCCTACGAGCAGTACTTC. It specifies CASSIGGGSYEQYF.

The chain joins TRBV9 to TRBJ2-1; 9 bases are shared with TRBD2. Unmatched junction bases numbered 7, after V lost 2 bases and J lost 4 bases. The germline gives CDR1 SGDLS, CDR2 YYNGEE. This CDR3 is 16 amino acids long. As DNA, the CDR3 is TGTGCCAGCAGCGTCGTAGCGGGAGTAGTATACAATGAGCAGTTCTTC. Protein: CASSVVAGVVYNEQFF. The whole variable domain, remainder taken from reference TRBV9 and TRBJ2-1, is DSGVTQTPKHLITATGQRVTLRCSPRSGDLSVYWYQQSLDQGLQFLIQYYNGEERAKGNILERFSAQQFPDLHSELNLSSLELGDSALYFCASSVVAGVVYNEQFFGPGTRLTVL.

In the case of this clonotype: Possible read error: a much larger clone is one base away. The chain employs TRBV29-1 and TRBJ2-6, with D perhaps being TRBD1 or TRBD2 (6 bases each). This CDR3 spans 14 amino acids. Germline lookup yields CDR1 SQVTM and CDR2 ANQGSEA. CDR3 amino acids: CSVFGGMGANVRTF. CDR3 DNA sequence: TGCAGCGTGTTTGGGGGGATGGGGGCCAACGTCCGGACTTTC.

This clonotype was counted between two and nine times. V is TRBV27 and J is TRBJ1-2; D perhaps matches TRBD1 (6 bases). The germline CDR1 and CDR2 sequences are MNHEY and SMNVEV (reference sequence). The V gene lost 6 bases and the J gene lost 1 base, with 18 bases spanning the gap. The CDR3 loop spans 16 amino acids. In nucleotides, the CDR3 is TGTGCCAGCAGGTCAGACAGGATCACTCATAACTATGGCTACACCTTC. Its translation: CASRSDRITHNYGYTF.

The CDR3 coding sequence is TGCAGTGCCACCCGCCGGGGACAGCGTGCAAATACTGAAGCTTTCTTT. Protein: CSATRRGQRANTEAFF. The gene calls are TRBV20-1 and TRBJ1-1, with TRBD1 identical over 7 bases. Germline V lookup: CDR1 DFQATT, CDR2 SNEGSKA (reference sequence). The ends lost 6 bases at V and 5 bases at J; junction bases unmatched: 18. CDR3 size: 16 residues.

The chain carries TRBV6-1 and TRBJ1-2; 7 bases are shared with TRBD1. Germline V gene lookup returns CDR1 MNHNS and CDR2 SASEGT. V dropped 7 bases and J dropped 5; count of bases not matched to a gene: 13. The CDR3 loop spans 15 amino acids. CDR3 protein: CASIPLYTGAYGYTF. In nucleotides, the CDR3 is TGTGCCAGCATTCCGCTATATACAGGGGCATATGGCTACACCTTC.

This clonotype was recorded many times. The rearrangement joins TRBV12-3 or TRBV12-4 to TRBJ2-5, with D perhaps matching TRBD1 or TRBD2 (6 bases each). The CDR3 is 14 residues long. Between the trimmed V and J ends, which lost 3 bases and 5 bases, there was a span of 13 bases. The CDR3 nucleotides read TGTGCCAGCAGTTTCGGAGGGGGGCGGGAGACCCAGTACTTC. Amino acids: CASSFGGGRETQYF.

V gene TRBV7-9 combines with J gene TRBJ2-1; D perhaps matches TRBD2 (7 bases). CDR3 length equals 16 residues. V was trimmed by 5 bases and J by 7 bases, leaving 21 bases between them. Germline lookup yields CDR1 SEHNR and CDR2 FQNEAQ (reference sequence). The chain's CDR3 is CASSPPGGPLYNEQFF. In DNA, the CDR3 is TGTGCCAGCAGCCCCCCCGGGGGGCCCCTCTATAATGAGCAGTTCTTC.

V and J are TRBV5-1 and TRBJ1-6; the match to TRBD1 covers 7 bases. The CDR3 runs 14 residues. The germline CDR1 and CDR2 sequences are SGHRS and YFSETQ. V dropped 4 bases and J dropped 7; count of bases not matched to a gene: 5. The CDR3 is CASSETGRNSPLHF. CDR3 DNA sequence: TGCGCCAGCAGCGAGACAGGGCGGAATTCACCCCTCCACTTT. Drawing the rest from reference TRBV5-1 and TRBJ1-6, the complete variable domain is KAGVTQTPRYLIKTRGQQVTLSCSPISGHRSVSWYQQTPGQGLQFLFEYFSETQRNKGNFPGRFSGRQFSNSRSEMNVSTLELGDSALYLCASSETGRNSPLHFGNGTRLTVT.

The table lists this clonotype with a few counts. The V and J genes are TRBV29-1 and TRBJ1-4; D is unclear. This CDR3 has 11 residues. V was cut by 7 bases and J by 5 bases, with 8 bases left in between. CDR1 is SQVTM and CDR2 is ANQGSEA in the germline V gene. The CDR3 sequence is CSGTANEKLFF. Here the CDR3 DNA reads TGCAGCGGAACAGCGAATGAAAAACTGTTTTTT.

The rearrangement links TRBV27 to TRBJ1-1; D perhaps matches TRBD1 (5 bases). Germline assignment: CDR1 MNHEY and CDR2 SMNVEV (reference sequence). CDR3 length equals 15 residues. The V end was cut by 3 bases, the J end by 1 base, with 12 bases between. Here the CDR3 reads CASSFSGAANTEAFF. DNA for the CDR3: TGTGCCAGCAGTTTTAGCGGGGCAGCGAACACTGAAGCTTTCTTT.

The chain recombines TRBV5-1 with TRBJ2-1, with 8 positions matching TRBD1. The CDR3 runs 15 residues. Germline-derived CDR1 and CDR2 are SGHRS and YFSETQ. V was pared by 8 bases and J by 0 bases, with 7 bases of the junction left unmatched. The CDR3 protein is CASGTGTGSYNEQFF. As DNA, the CDR3 is TGCGCCAGTGGTACGGGGACAGGCTCCTACAATGAGCAGTTCTTC.

This clonotype occurred a few times. The gene calls are TRBV7-9 and TRBJ2-1; the D is unclear. The CDR3 consists of 15 residues. CDR1 SEHNR and CDR2 FQNEAQ come from the germline V gene (reference sequence). The germline V and J ends were trimmed by 1 base and 8 bases, with 15 bases remaining between them. This CDR3 is CASSLEGPFEDEQFF. CDR3 in DNA: TGTGCCAGCAGCTTAGAAGGTCCTTTTGAGGATGAGCAGTTCTTC. Full variable domain (outside the CDR3, taken from reference TRBV7-9 and TRBJ2-1): DTGVSQNPRHKITKRGQNVTFRCDPISEHNRLYWYRQTLGQGPEFLTYFQNEAQLEKSRLLSDRFSAERPKGSFSTLEIQRTEQGDSAMYLCASSLEGPFEDEQFFGPGTRLTVL.

This sequence joins TRBV30 and TRBJ1-1, with a tentative D call TRBD1 (5 bases). The CDR3 extends over 13 amino acids. CDR1 is GTSNPN and CDR2 is SVGIG in the germline V gene (reference sequence). V dropped 4 bases and J dropped 4 bases, with 13 bases sitting between them. The CDR3 DNA reads TGTGCCTGGAACGCTGGGGCACTCACTGAAGCTTTCTTT. This codes for CAWNAGALTEAFF.

The rearrangement links TRBV15 to TRBJ1-1; D perhaps matches TRBD1 (5 bases). The V and J ends lost 4 bases and 3 bases respectively, with 18 bases between them. The CDR3 contains 16 residues. Germline V gene sequence: CDR1 LNHNV, CDR2 YYDKDF (reference sequence). The CDR3 reads CATSKVPGARDTEAFF. CDR3 nucleotide sequence: TGTGCCACCAGCAAGGTTCCTGGGGCAAGGGACACTGAAGCTTTCTTT.